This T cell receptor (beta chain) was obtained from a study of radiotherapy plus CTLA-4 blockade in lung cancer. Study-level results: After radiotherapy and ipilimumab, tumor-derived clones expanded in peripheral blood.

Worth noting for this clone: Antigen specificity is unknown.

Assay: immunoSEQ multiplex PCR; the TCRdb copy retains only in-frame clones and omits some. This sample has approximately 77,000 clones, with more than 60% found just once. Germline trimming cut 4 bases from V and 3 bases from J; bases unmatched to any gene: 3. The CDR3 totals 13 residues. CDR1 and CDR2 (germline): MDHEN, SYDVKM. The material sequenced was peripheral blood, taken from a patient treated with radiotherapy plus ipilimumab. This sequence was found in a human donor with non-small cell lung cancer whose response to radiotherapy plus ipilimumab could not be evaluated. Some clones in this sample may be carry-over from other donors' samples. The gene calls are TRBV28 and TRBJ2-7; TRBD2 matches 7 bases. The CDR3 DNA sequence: TGTGCCAGCAGTTACCGGGACTACTACGAGCAGTACTTC. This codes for CASSYRDYYEQYF.